This TCR beta chain comes out of a study of blood T cell repertoires in COVID-19. The wider study: Collection of acute and convalescent COVID-19 samples took place in the United States, Italy and Spain.

This CDR3 has 15 amino acids. Per the germline V gene, CDR1 is MNHEY and CDR2 is SMNVEV (reference sequence). Trimming took 7 bases from V and 2 from J; bases not matched to a gene: 8. Sequenced by immunoSEQ multiplex PCR; TCRdb stores in-frame clones only, minus some. The sample holds some 250,000 clones, roughly 88% seen once. The receptor comes from a man aged 25-45 years who had recovered from COVID-19. Sequencing was carried out using peripheral blood. J is TRBJ2-1 and V is TRBV27, with 7 bases matching TRBD2. CDR3 coding DNA: TGTGCCAGCACCACGGGGGGATCCCCCTACAATGAGCAGTTCTTC. This gives the protein CASTTGGSPYNEQFF.